This T cell receptor beta chain was recovered during a study of T cell repertoires and HLA-DP antigens. Background on the study: CD4+ T cells were cocultured with HeLa cells expressing HLA-DP. Donors were two male and one female, aged 18-to-29 to 60-to-69.

Germline lookup yields CDR1 WSHSY and CDR2 SAAADI. There are 14 residues in the CDR3. V was trimmed by 0 bases and J by 7 bases, leaving 12 bases between them. Data came from immunoSEQ multiplex PCR; TCRdb stores just in-frame clones and leaves some out. The sample carries about 89,000 clones, more than 75% recorded once. With regard to this clone: Its antigen is unknown.

The receptor was isolated from a man aged 50 or older in good health and CMV-seronegative. Sequencing used CD4+ T cells from PBMCs. This sequence joins TRBV10-2 and TRBJ1-1; unclear D gene. CDR3 protein: CASSESPLRFEAFF. Written as DNA, the CDR3 is TGCGCCAGCAGTGAGTCCCCCCTGAGATTTGAAGCTTTCTTT.